Reported below is one T cell receptor beta chain. It has no known antigen specificity. No much larger clone exists at a distance of one base, and base qualities are not known. The germline ends are 16 bases apart after V is trimmed by 0 bases and J by 13 bases. The germline V gene provides CDR1 LGHNA and CDR2 YSLEER. From the cysteine through the phenylalanine, the CDR3 covers 13 amino acids. Only the CDR3 DNA stays, 39 bases, in frame from base 1. This entry is derived from a study of beta chain features in type 1 diabetes (dated by TCRdb to 2017 to 2018). Regarding the complete study: No differences in mean age, gender distribution, total cell number or subset yield were found between patients and healthy donors. A total of 90 million to 120 million sorted cells were examined across all samples, and a strong correlation was observed between cell number per subset and RNA yield. In the study, recently diagnosed type 1 diabetes patients and matched healthy donors were compared on the TCRB repertoires of their sorted circulating CD4+ T cell subsets. Whereas all 30 or so donors provided naive and central memory subsets, regulatory and stem cell-like memory subsets were isolated from just 8 patients and roughly 8 healthy donors. The full study reports these points: At VDJ recombination sites, patients with type 1 diabetes made fewer insertions and deleted more nucleotides, a pattern implying thymic rearrangement abnormalities. Because small numbers of individuals were included in the HLA sub-analyses, any influence of HLA type on TCRB rearrangement was left unresolved. Shorter templates might have been favored by PCR, but patient and control samples were amplified and corrected together, so both groups would have been affected equally by any skew. Because cDNA was sequenced instead of genomic DNA, highly expressing activated cells could be over-represented, though the groups showed no difference in activation or CD3 levels. In all four CD4+ subsets, TCRB CDR3 length was moderately but significantly shorter in type 1 diabetes patients. The naive, central memory and regulatory TCRB repertoires appeared to resemble one another more closely among patients than among healthy donors.

The entire amount of isolated RNA was reverse transcribed using the High Capacity cDNA Reverse Transcription Kit, so the sequenced TCRB transcripts were expressed ones. Naive, central memory and regulatory T cell samples underwent deep immunoSEQ sequencing, averaging about 3.57 million total reads per sample. After sorted cells were lysed in RLT buffer, RNA was extracted with DNase-treated RNeasy Micro or Mini kits, with the choice depending on cell number. Each cell subset was processed separately to prevent cross-contamination, with patient and healthy donor samples processed together. TCRB sequences were amplified from cDNA with the immunoSEQ multiplex PCR, producing 87-bp fragments spanning the CDR3 region. Sequencing of the amplicons was performed on the Illumina HiSeq platform. The source study handled its data this way. Synthetic template baselines were used to correct PCR bias computationally, reads within Hamming distance 2 were collapsed, and singletons that could not be merged were discarded. By aligning reads against IMGT, V, D and J genes, CDR3 length, and insertions or deletions at six rearrangement sites were assigned. Within each subset, clonotype counts were normalized to sorted cell number, and only after that were true diversity and Gini coefficients computed with the tcR R package. The overlap coefficient, calculated on TCRB nucleotide sequences, was used to quantify repertoire sharing. As a proxy for the pre-selection repertoire, out-of-frame TCRB sequences from naive cells were analyzed. The source is immuneACCESS, and TCRdb retained only in-frame sequences with V and J called. Part of the clones is not carried over; for the studies checked, unresolved V genes explain less than half of this, and the remainder is unexplained. V and J calls and clone size come straight from that table; D and trimming were deduced from the DNA. The table for this sample lists under 450,000 clones; more than 11% of them were counted only once. The leading ten clones occupy about 0.04% of the sample.

From each donor, a single peripheral blood sample of roughly 0.11 L on average was drawn into heparinised tubes. A BD FACSAria II was used to sort naive, central memory, regulatory and stem cell-like memory CD4+ T cells with a panel that included CD45RO, CCR7, CD25, CD127, CD95 and CD27. A purity above 95% was achieved for all sorted populations. PBMCs were isolated immediately by Lymphoprep density gradient centrifugation and stained directly without culture. So that batch effects would be minimized, each experiment stained and sorted samples in pairs, pairing one healthy donor with one patient. Specimen: naive CD4+ T cells from blood. The sample's cell subset or site label, decoded: true naive CD4+ T cells. The source of this sequence is a man in his thirties or forties in good health. Here the chain combines TRBV4-3 and TRBJ2-7, with TRBD2 perhaps the D gene, on 6 matching bases. The CDR3 here reads CASSQDRSGVLYF. The nucleotide sequence reads TGCGCCAGCAGCCAAGATCGGTCGGGGGTTCTATACTTC.